A single sample is the source of the 4 T cell receptor beta chains below, sequenced in a study of T cells after posttransplantation cyclophosphamide. The repertoire was sequenced with immunoSEQ multiplex PCR; TCRdb's copy has only in-frame clones and lacks some. The repertoire holds some 64,000 clones, with roughly 93% as singletons. Sequencing was done on a sample of PBMCs. The receptors here all came from a woman aged 30 to 39 in good health and a related stem cell transplant donor.

This chain links TRBV18 with TRBJ2-7; either TRBD1 or TRBD2 may fit D (5 bases each). V lost 2 bases to trimming and J lost 1 base, with 12 bases between them. This CDR3 spans 15 amino acids. Germline V gives CDR1 KGHSH, CDR2 LQKENI. The CDR3 loop reads CASSPGGSRSYEQYF. In nucleotides, the CDR3 is TGTGCCAGCTCACCAGGGGGTTCGCGGTCCTACGAGCAGTACTTC.

The rearrangement uses TRBV7-6 and TRBJ1-1, with D perhaps TRBD1 (5 bases). Per the germline V gene, CDR1 is SGHVS and CDR2 is FNYEAQ. The CDR3 contains 14 residues. V lost 4 bases to trimming and J lost 5 bases, with 14 bases between them. The CDR3 spells CASSSAGPGTEAFF. The CDR3 DNA is TGTGCCAGCAGCTCCGCAGGGCCGGGGACTGAAGCTTTCTTT.

This clone was observed a single time. The chain carries TRBV2 and TRBJ1-3, with D uncertain. The CDR3 runs to 14 residues. V was cut by 2 bases and J by 0 bases, with 5 bases left in between. CDR1 SNHLY and CDR2 FYNNEI come from the germline V gene. CDR3 coding DNA: TGTGCCAGCAGTGAACAGTCCTCTGGAAACACCATATATTTT. This gives the protein CASSEQSSGNTIYF.

The V call is TRBV7-2, the J call TRBJ1-1, with TRBD1 matching over 7 bases. With V trimmed by 4 bases and J by 0 bases, 8 bases remained unmatched. The CDR3 contains 16 residues. The germline gives CDR1 SGHTA, CDR2 FQGNSA. The CDR3 reads CASSSKGTDMNTEAFF. CDR3 nucleotide sequence: TGTGCCAGCAGCTCGAAAGGGACAGACATGAACACTGAAGCTTTCTTT.